This TCR beta chain derives from a study of human thymus T cells. CDR1 and CDR2 from the germline V gene are MRHNA and SNTAGT. This CDR3 has 16 amino acids. With V trimmed by 3 bases and J by 2 bases, 4 bases remained unmatched. Points on this clone: Its specificity is unknown.

Profiling relied on immunoSEQ multiplex PCR, and the TCRdb table lists in-frame clones only, not all of them. The sample yields more than 70,000 clones, 95% to 98% seen once. Resections from corrective heart surgery provided thymus tissue. General study results and limits: What related research reported was that thymic repertoires overlapped highly among unrelated individuals. Biased V and J segment usage appeared in thymus and peripheral blood.

The clonotype was recovered from a boy under two years old with a congenital heart defect but otherwise immunologically healthy. The sequencing input was thymus tissue. The V and J genes are TRBV6-4 and TRBJ2-6; 7 bases are a match to TRBD1. CDR3 DNA: TGTGCCAGCAGTGAATTTACAGGGGCTGGGGCCAACGTCCTGACTTTC. Amino acids: CASSEFTGAGANVLTF.